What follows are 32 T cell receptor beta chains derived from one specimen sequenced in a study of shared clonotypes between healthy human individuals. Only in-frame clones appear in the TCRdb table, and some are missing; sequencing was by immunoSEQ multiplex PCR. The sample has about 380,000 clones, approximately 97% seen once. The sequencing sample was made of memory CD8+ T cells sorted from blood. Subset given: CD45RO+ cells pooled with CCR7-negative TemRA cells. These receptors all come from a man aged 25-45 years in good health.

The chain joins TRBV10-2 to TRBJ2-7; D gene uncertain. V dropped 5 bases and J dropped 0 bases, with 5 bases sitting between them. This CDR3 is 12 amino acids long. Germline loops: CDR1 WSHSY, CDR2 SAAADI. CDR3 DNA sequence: TGCGCCAGCAGTTCCAGCTCCTACGAGCAGTACTTC. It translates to CASSSSSYEQYF.

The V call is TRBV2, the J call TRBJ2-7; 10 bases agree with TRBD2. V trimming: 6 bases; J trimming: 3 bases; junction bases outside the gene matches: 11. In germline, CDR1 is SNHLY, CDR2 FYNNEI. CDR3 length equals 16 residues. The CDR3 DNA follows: TGTGCCAGCAGACAAGCGGGGGGGGTGGAAAGCTACGAGCAGTACTTC. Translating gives CASRQAGGVESYEQYF.

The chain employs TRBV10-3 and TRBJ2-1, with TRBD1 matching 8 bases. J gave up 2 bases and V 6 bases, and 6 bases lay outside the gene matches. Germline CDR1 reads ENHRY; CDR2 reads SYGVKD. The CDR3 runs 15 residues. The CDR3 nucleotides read TGTGCCATCAGAGACAGGGGAAAGACCTACAATGAGCAGTTCTTC. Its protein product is CAIRDRGKTYNEQFF.

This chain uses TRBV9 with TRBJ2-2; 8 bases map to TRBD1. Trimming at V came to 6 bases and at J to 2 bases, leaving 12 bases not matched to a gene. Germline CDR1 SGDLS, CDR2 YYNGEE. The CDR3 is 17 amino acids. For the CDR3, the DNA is TGTGCCAGCAACCGAGCTACAGGGGGACGTAACACCGGGGAGCTGTTTTTT. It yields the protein CASNRATGGRNTGELFF.

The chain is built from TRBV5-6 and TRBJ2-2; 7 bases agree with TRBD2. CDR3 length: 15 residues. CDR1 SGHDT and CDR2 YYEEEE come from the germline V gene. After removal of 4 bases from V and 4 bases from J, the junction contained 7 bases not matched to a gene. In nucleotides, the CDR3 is TGTGCCAGCAGCCCGCGGGCGGGAGCCACCGGGGAGCTGTTTTTT. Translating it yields CASSPRAGATGELFF.

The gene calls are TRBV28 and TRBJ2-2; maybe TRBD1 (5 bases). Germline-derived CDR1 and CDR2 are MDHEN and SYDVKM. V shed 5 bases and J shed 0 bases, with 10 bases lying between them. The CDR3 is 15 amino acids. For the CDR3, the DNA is TGTGCCAGCAGTAAGACGACAGCGAACACCGGGGAGCTGTTTTTT. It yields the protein CASSKTTANTGELFF. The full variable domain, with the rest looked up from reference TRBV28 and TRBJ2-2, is DVKVTQSSRYLVKRTGEKVFLECVQDMDHENMFWYRQDPGLGLRLIYFSYDVKMKEKGDIPEGYSVSREKKERFSLILESASTNQTSMYLCASSKTTANTGELFFGEGSRLTVL.

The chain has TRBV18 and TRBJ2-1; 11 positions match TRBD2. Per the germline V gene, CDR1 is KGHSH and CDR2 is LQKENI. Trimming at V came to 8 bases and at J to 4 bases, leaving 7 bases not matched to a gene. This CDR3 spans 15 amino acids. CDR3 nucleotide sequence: TGTGCCAGCAACTCACTAGCGGGAGAGTACAATGAGCAGTTCTTC. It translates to CASNSLAGEYNEQFF.

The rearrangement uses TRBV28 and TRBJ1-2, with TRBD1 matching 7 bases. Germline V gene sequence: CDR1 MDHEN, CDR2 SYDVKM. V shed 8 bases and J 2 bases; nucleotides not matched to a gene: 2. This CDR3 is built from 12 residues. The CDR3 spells CASETGNYGYTF. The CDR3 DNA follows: TGTGCCAGCGAGACAGGGAACTATGGCTACACCTTC.

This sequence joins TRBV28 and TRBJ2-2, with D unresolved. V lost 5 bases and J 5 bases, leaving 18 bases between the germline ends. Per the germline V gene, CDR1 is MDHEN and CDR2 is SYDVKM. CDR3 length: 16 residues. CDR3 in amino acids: CASSLILLNETGELFF. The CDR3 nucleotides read TGTGCCAGCAGTCTCATCCTACTTAACGAAACCGGGGAGCTGTTTTTT. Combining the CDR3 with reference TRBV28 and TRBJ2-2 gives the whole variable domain DVKVTQSSRYLVKRTGEKVFLECVQDMDHENMFWYRQDPGLGLRLIYFSYDVKMKEKGDIPEGYSVSREKKERFSLILESASTNQTSMYLCASSLILLNETGELFFGEGSRLTVL.

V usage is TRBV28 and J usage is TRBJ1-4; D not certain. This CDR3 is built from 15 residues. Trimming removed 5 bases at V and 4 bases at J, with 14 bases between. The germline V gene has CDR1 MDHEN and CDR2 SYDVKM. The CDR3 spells CASSPPDRRNEKLFF. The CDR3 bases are TGTGCCAGCAGTCCTCCTGACCGTCGTAATGAAAAACTGTTTTTT.

The CDR3 bases are TGCGCCAGCAGCCAGTTTCCCCCCTTGCAGGGCTCCTACGAGCAGTACTTC. As protein: CASSQFPPLQGSYEQYF. This chain connects TRBV4-1 to TRBJ2-7; a weak D match, TRBD1 (5 bases). The germline V gene encodes CDR1 MGHRA and CDR2 YSYEKL. The CDR3 extends over 17 amino acids. V lost 3 bases, J lost 0 bases, and 18 bases lay in between.

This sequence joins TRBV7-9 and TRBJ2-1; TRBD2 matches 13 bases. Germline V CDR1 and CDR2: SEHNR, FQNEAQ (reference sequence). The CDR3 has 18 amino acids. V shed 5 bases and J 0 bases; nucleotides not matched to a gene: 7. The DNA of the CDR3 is TGTGCCAGCAGCCGGACTAGCGGGAGTGGTCTCTCCTACAATGAGCAGTTCTTC. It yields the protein CASSRTSGSGLSYNEQFF.

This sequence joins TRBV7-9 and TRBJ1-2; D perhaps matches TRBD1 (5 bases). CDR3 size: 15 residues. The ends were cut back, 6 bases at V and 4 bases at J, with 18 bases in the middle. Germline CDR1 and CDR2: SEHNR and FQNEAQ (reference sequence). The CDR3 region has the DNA TGTGCCAGCAGTTCAAAACCCGGGACCTTCTATGGCTACACCTTC. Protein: CASSSKPGTFYGYTF.

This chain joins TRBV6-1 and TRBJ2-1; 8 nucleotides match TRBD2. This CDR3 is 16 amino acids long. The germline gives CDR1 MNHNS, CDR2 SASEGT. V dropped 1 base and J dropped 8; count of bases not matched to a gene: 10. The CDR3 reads CASSEVGLAGKDEQFF. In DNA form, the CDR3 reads TGTGCCAGCAGTGAAGTTGGGCTAGCGGGTAAGGATGAGCAGTTCTTC.

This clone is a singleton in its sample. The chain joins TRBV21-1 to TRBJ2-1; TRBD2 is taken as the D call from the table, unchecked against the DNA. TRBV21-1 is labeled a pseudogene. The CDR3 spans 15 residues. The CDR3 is CASSKGGDTYNEQFF. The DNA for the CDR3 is TGTGCCAGCAGCAAAGGGGGAGACACATACAATGAGCAGTTCTTC.

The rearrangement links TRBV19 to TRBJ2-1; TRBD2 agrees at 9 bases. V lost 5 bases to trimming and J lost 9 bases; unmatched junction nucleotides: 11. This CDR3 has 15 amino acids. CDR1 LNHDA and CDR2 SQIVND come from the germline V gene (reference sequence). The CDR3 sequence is CASSWSRGREREQFF. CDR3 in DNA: TGTGCCAGTAGTTGGAGCCGCGGGAGGGAACGTGAGCAGTTCTTC.

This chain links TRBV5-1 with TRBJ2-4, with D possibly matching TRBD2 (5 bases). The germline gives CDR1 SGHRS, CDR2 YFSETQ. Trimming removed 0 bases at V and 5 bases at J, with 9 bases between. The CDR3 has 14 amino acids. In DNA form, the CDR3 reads TGCGCCAGCAGCTTGGCGACTACCCAAAACATTCAGTACTTC. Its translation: CASSLATTQNIQYF.

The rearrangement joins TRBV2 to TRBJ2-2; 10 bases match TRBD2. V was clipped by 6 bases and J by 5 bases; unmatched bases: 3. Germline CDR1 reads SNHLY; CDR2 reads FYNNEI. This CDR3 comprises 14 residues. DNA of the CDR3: TGTGCCAGCAGCGGACTAGCGGTGACCGGGGAGCTGTTTTTT. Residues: CASSGLAVTGELFF.

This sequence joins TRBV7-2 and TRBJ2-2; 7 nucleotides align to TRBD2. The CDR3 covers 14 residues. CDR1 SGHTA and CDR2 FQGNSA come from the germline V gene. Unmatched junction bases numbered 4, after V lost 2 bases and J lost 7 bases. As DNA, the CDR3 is TGTGCCAGCAGCTTAAGTAGCGGGCGCGGGGAGCTGTTTTTT. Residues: CASSLSSGRGELFF.

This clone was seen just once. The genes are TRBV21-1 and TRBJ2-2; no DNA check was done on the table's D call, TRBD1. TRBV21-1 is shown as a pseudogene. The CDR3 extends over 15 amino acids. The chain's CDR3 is CASSMRTANTGELFF. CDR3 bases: TGTGCCAGCAGCATGAGGACAGCGAACACCGGGGAGCTGTTTTTT.

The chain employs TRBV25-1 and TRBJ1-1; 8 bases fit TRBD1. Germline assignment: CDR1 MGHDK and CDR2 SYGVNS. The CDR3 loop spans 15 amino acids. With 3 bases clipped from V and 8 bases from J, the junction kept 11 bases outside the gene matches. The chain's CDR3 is CASSDPSQGANEAFF. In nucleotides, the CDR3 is TGTGCCAGCAGTGACCCGAGCCAGGGGGCGAACGAAGCTTTCTTT.

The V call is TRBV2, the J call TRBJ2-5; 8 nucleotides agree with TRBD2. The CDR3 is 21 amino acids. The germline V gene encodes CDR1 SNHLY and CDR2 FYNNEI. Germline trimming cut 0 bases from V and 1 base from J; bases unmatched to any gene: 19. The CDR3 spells CASSEALGWGLGGSGQETQYF. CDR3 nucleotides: TGTGCCAGCAGTGAAGCGCTCGGTTGGGGACTAGGAGGCTCGGGCCAAGAGACCCAGTACTTC.

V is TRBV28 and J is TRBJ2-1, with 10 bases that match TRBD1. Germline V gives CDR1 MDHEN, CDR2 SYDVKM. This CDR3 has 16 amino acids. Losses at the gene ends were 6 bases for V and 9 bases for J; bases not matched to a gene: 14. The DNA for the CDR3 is TGTGCCAGCAGAAGTCCGGGGACAGGGGTCCACAGTGAGCAGTTCTTC. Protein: CASRSPGTGVHSEQFF. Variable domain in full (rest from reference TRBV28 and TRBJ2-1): DVKVTQSSRYLVKRTGEKVFLECVQDMDHENMFWYRQDPGLGLRLIYFSYDVKMKEKGDIPEGYSVSREKKERFSLILESASTNQTSMYLCASRSPGTGVHSEQFFGPGTRLTVL.

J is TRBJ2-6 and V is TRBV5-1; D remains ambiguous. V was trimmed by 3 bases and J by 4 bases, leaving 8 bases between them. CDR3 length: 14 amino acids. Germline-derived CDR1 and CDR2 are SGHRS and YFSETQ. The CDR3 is CASSSDPGANVLTF. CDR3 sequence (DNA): TGCGCCAGCAGCTCCGATCCGGGGGCCAACGTCCTGACTTTC.

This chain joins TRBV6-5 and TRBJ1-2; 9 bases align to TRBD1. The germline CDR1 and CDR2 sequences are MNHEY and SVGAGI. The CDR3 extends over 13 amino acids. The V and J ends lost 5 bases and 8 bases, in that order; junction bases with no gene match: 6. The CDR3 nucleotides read TGTGCCAGCAGTCTCCGGGACAGGGACGGCTACACCTTC. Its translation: CASSLRDRDGYTF.

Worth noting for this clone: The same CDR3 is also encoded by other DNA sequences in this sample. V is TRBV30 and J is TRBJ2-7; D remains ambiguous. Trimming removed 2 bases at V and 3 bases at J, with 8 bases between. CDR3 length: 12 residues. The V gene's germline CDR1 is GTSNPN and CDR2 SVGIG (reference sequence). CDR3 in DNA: TGTGCCTGGAGTCTTACAAGCTACGAGCAGTACTTC. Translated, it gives CAWSLTSYEQYF.

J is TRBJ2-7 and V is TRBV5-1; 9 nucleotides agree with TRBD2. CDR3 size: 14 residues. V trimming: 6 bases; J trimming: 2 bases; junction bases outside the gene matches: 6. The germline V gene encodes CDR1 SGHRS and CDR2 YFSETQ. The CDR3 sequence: CASNPASGTYEQYF. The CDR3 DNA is TGCGCCAGCAATCCCGCTAGCGGGACCTACGAGCAGTACTTC.

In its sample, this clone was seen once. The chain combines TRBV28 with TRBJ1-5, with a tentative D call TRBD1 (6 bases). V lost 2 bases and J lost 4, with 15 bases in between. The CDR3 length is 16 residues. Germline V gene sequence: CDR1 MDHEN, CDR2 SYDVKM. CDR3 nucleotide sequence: TGTGCCAGCAGTTTACGGGGGGGGCTAAATAATCAGCCCCAGCATTTT. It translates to CASSLRGGLNNQPQHF.

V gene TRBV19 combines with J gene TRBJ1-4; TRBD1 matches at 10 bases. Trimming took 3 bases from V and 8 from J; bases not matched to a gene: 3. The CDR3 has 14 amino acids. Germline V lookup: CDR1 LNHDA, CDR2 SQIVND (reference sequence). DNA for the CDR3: TGTGCCAGTAGTATCGACAGGGGGCGGGAAAAACTGTTTTTT. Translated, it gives CASSIDRGREKLFF.

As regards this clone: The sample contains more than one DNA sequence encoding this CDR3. This CDR3 is CASSYPTQPQHF. The CDR3 DNA reads as TGTGCCAGCAGTTACCCTACTCAGCCCCAGCATTTT. This chain links TRBV6-6 with TRBJ1-5; D unresolved. CDR3 length: 12 amino acids. V was clipped by 2 bases and J by 6 bases, with 5 bases between them. Germline CDR1 is MNHNY and CDR2 is SVGAGI (reference sequence).

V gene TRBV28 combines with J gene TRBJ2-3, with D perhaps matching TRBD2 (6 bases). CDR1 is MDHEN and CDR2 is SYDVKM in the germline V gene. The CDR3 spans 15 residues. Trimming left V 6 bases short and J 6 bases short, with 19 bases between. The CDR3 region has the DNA TGTGCCAGCAGGTCCACGGGAACCCGGGGGGATACGCAGTATTTT. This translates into CASRSTGTRGDTQYF.

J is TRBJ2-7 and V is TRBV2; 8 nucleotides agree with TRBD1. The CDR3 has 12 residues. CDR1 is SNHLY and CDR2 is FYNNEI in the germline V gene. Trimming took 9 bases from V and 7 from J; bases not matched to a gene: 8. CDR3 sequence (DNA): TGTGCCAGTAAGGACAGGGCGTATGAGCAGTACTTC. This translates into CASKDRAYEQYF.